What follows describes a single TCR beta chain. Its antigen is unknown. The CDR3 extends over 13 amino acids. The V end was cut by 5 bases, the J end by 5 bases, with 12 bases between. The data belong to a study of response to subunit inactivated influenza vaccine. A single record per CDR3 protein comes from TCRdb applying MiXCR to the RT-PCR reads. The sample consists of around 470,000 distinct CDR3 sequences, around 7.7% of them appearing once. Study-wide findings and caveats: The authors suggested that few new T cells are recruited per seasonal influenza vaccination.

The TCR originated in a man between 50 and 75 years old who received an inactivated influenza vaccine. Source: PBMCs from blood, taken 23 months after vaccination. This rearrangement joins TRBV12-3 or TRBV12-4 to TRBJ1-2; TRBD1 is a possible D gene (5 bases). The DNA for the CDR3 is TGTGCCAGCAGTATTGGGACGGCATATGGCTACACCTTC. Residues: CASSIGTAYGYTF.